This is a list of T cell receptor beta chains from one sample in a study of blood T cell repertoires in COVID-19. TCRdb's copy holds only in-frame clones and misses some; the assay was immunoSEQ multiplex PCR. The data show approximately 160,000 clones, roughly nine tenths seen once. Sequenced sample: peripheral blood. The receptors were gathered from a woman in her 70s with acute or convalescent COVID-19. CDR3s include the opening cysteine and the closing phenylalanine or tryptophan. The order of the fields is CDR3 DNA, CDR3 protein, D gene, V gene, J gene, clone size. The D gene is left open where the match is weak. The listing skips clone size in some rows; elsewhere it reads once, few, many or a size class.

TGCAGCGTTCGCGGAGGGGACAGACATGGCTACACCTTC	CSVRGGDRHGYTF	TRBD1	TRBV29-1	TRBJ1-2	.
TGTGCCAGCAGTTACTCGACCACCGGGCCCCTCCACTTT	CASSYSTTGPLHF	.	TRBV6-5	TRBJ1-6	.
TGCGCCAGCAGCCCCGGACAAGGCCTCGTTTTAGGGGAGCTGTTTTTT	CASSPGQGLVLGELFF	.	TRBV4-3	TRBJ2-2	.
TGTGCCACCAGCAGACGGACAGGCGGGAATGAAAAACTGTTTTTT	CATSRRTGGNEKLFF	TRBD1	TRBV15	TRBJ1-4	.
TGTGCCAGCAGACTCATAGGCGGATACAACGAGCAGTACTTC	CASRLIGGYNEQYF	.	TRBV6-5	TRBJ2-7	.
TGTGCCAGCGAGCAGGTGTCCTACGAGCAGTACTTC	CASEQVSYEQYF	.	TRBV6-5	TRBJ2-7	.
TGCGCCAGCAGCGGGACCACAGGGGCGGTCACTGAAGCTTTCTTT	CASSGTTGAVTEAFF	TRBD1	TRBV5-1	TRBJ1-1	.
TGTGCCAGCAGTTTTTTCGACACTGAAGCTTTCTTT	CASSFFDTEAFF	.	TRBV12-3/TRBV12-4	TRBJ1-1	.
TGCGCCAGCAGCCGAGATCGAGCGACAGGGAGCTACGAGCAGTACTTC	CASSRDRATGSYEQYF	TRBD1	TRBV4-1	TRBJ2-7	.
TGCGCCAGCAGCTTAAATCGGGACAGGAACACTGAAGCTTTCTTT	CASSLNRDRNTEAFF	TRBD1	TRBV5-1	TRBJ1-1	.
TGTGCCAGCAGCATTGACAGAAACAACTATGGCTACACCTTC	CASSIDRNNYGYTF	.	TRBV7-2	TRBJ1-2	.
TGCGCCAGCAGCAGCGGACAGGGGGGGTTCTATGGCTACACCTTC	CASSSGQGGFYGYTF	TRBD1	TRBV5-1	TRBJ1-2	.
TGTGCCAGCAGTTTAACGGGACAAGCCAATCAGCCCCAGCATTTT	CASSLTGQANQPQHF	.	TRBV27	TRBJ1-5	.
TGTGCCAGCAGCAATACAGCAGGGGGTTGGGGCTACACCTTC	CASSNTAGGWGYTF	TRBD1	TRBV7-9	TRBJ1-2	.
TGTGCCACCAGTGATTGGGGAGGGGGTTTCAATGAGCAGTTCTTC	CATSDWGGGFNEQFF	.	TRBV24-1	TRBJ2-1	.
TGTGCCAGCAGCCAAGCGGTTGAGTTGAACACTGAAGCTTTCTTT	CASSQAVELNTEAFF	.	TRBV3-1/TRBV3-2	TRBJ1-1	once
TGTGCCAGCAGCTCCTTGGACAGGGTTAGCTACGAGCAGTACTTC	CASSSLDRVSYEQYF	TRBD1	TRBV7-6	TRBJ2-7	.
TGCGCCAGCAGCTTGTTACAGGGTGCCTACGAGCAGTACTTC	CASSLLQGAYEQYF	.	TRBV5-1	TRBJ2-7	.
TGTGCCAGCAGCTCCCAGGGACAGAATAACTATGGCTACACCTTC	CASSSQGQNNYGYTF	TRBD1	TRBV7-8	TRBJ1-2	.
TGTGCCAGCAGCCCAGGGATCTACTATGGCTACACCTTC	CASSPGIYYGYTF	.	TRBV11-2	TRBJ1-2	.
TGTGCCAGCAGCGTAATGCAGGGTACTGAAGCTTTCTTT	CASSVMQGTEAFF	.	TRBV9	TRBJ1-1	.
TGTGCCAGCAGGGACAACAGGGGCACTAATGAAAAACTGTTTTTT	CASRDNRGTNEKLFF	TRBD1	TRBV6-5	TRBJ1-4	.
TGCGCCAGCAGCTTGCAGACGACTAGCGGGAGAGCAGCAGATACGCAGTATTTT	CASSLQTTSGRAADTQYF	TRBD2	TRBV5-1	TRBJ2-3	.
TGTGCCAGCAGTACCGACAGTAACTATGGCTACACCTTC	CASSTDSNYGYTF	.	TRBV2	TRBJ1-2	.
TGCGCCAGCAGCCAAGACTCTACCCCGGGCTACGAGCAGTACTTC	CASSQDSTPGYEQYF	.	TRBV4-1	TRBJ2-7	.
TGTGCCAGCAGTTTATCGGGACAGGGGTTCGATACGCAGTATTTT	CASSLSGQGFDTQYF	TRBD1	TRBV28	TRBJ2-3	once
TGTGCCAGCAGCTTAGTGTCTAGCGGCCCCTGGGAGACCCAGTACTTC	CASSLVSSGPWETQYF	TRBD2	TRBV7-2	TRBJ2-5	few
TGTGCCACCAGTGAAAAACCCGGGACAGGCGGCCGTTACAATGAGCAGTTCTTC	CATSEKPGTGGRYNEQFF	TRBD1	TRBV24-1	TRBJ2-1	.
TGTGCCTGGAGTCCAGGGGGAGGCTACACCTTC	CAWSPGGGYTF	TRBD1	TRBV30	TRBJ1-2	once
TGTGCCAGCGGGCGTGGGGCGCAAACTGAAGCTTTCTTT	CASGRGAQTEAFF	.	TRBV6-5	TRBJ1-1	.
TGTGCCAGCAGCGTCTTAGCGGGATCGGACAATGAGCAGTTCTTC	CASSVLAGSDNEQFF	TRBD2	TRBV5-4	TRBJ2-1	.
TGTGCCAGCAGCGTGCAGGGAAACACCGGGGAGCTGTTTTTT	CASSVQGNTGELFF	.	TRBV9	TRBJ2-2	.
TGTGCCAGCAGCTTGGTGAACAGGGAGATAACCCTTAGCAATCAGCCCCAGCATTTT	CASSLVNREITLSNQPQHF	.	TRBV5-4	TRBJ1-5	.
TGTGCCAGTAGTATCGGGGTACAGTTTAACTATGGCTACACCTTC	CASSIGVQFNYGYTF	.	TRBV19	TRBJ1-2	.
TGTGCCAGCAGCGTTCAAGGACAGTTCCTCTCTGGAAACACCATATATTTT	CASSVQGQFLSGNTIYF	.	TRBV11-2	TRBJ1-3	once
TGTGCCAGCAGTTTAAGATGGTGGTCGCAGGCCGCTGAGCGGATGGGGTATGGCTACACCTTC	CASSLRWWSQAAERMGYGYTF	.	TRBV28	TRBJ1-2	.
TGTGCCAGCAGTTACTCTACTGGAGCCGAAAAACTGTTTTTT	CASSYSTGAEKLFF	.	TRBV6-6	TRBJ1-4	.
TGTGCCAGCAGCTTAGTTCCCTTCGGTACGGGGCAAGAGACCCAGTACTTC	CASSLVPFGTGQETQYF	.	TRBV7-2	TRBJ2-5	.
TGTGCCTGGAGTGTTTCCCGAACTAGCGGGATCTTGGATGAGCAGTTCTTC	CAWSVSRTSGILDEQFF	TRBD2	TRBV30	TRBJ2-1	.
TGTGCCATCAGCACTAGCGGGGGGAACACCGGGGAGCTGTTTTTT	CAISTSGGNTGELFF	TRBD2	TRBV10-3	TRBJ2-2	.
TGTGCCAGCAGTTTAACGGCCGGTCAGGGAACGGGAAACACCATATATTTT	CASSLTAGQGTGNTIYF	.	TRBV28	TRBJ1-3	.
TGTGCCAGCAGTGAGCACAGGGAAAACGGGGAGCTGTTTTTT	CASSEHRENGELFF	.	TRBV6-1	TRBJ2-2	.
TGTGCTAGTGGTTTGAATCAGGGTTTAGGTGGCTACACCTTC	CASGLNQGLGGYTF	.	TRBV12-5	TRBJ1-2	.
TGTGCCAGCAGCCTAAGGACAGGTAGCCTGGGAAACACCATATATTTT	CASSLRTGSLGNTIYF	TRBD1	TRBV7-8	TRBJ1-3	.
TGTGCCAGCAGACAGGGGGGCTCCTACGAGCAGTACTTC	CASRQGGSYEQYF	TRBD1	TRBV25-1	TRBJ2-7	.
TGTGCCAGCAGTTTAGTGAACGGGGAGACCCAGTACTTC	CASSLVNGETQYF	.	TRBV12-3/TRBV12-4	TRBJ2-5	.
TGTGCCAGCAGTTTTGGGGGGAGGAATGAGCAGTTCTTC	CASSFGGRNEQFF	.	TRBV12-3/TRBV12-4	TRBJ2-1	.
TGTGCCAGCAGTTTCTCGCACACCAGCACCGGGGAGCTGTTTTTT	CASSFSHTSTGELFF	.	TRBV28	TRBJ2-2	.
TGCAGCGTTAAAAACTCGGGACAGCCACATCAGCCCCAGCATTTT	CSVKNSGQPHQPQHF	TRBD1	TRBV29-1	TRBJ1-5	.
TGTGCCAGCAGTCCCCCGCTCGGGAGCAGGTCCTACGAGCAGTACTTC	CASSPPLGSRSYEQYF	.	TRBV28	TRBJ2-7	.
TGCGCCAGCAGTCAATCAGAGGGTGAAGCTTTCTTT	CASSQSEGEAFF	.	TRBV23-1	TRBJ1-1	few
TGTGCCAGCAGCCGCCGGGAGTCCGACTACAATGAGCAGTTCTTC	CASSRRESDYNEQFF	.	TRBV3-1/TRBV3-2	TRBJ2-1	.
TGTGCCATCAGTTTCGCGAACACCGGGGAGCTGTTTTTT	CAISFANTGELFF	.	TRBV10-3	TRBJ2-2	.
TGCGCCAGCAGCCGCCGGGGAGGCGGCACTGAAGCTTTCTTT	CASSRRGGGTEAFF	.	TRBV5-1	TRBJ1-1	.
TGTGCCAGCAGTTACTCCTGGAACACTGAAGCTTTCTTT	CASSYSWNTEAFF	.	TRBV6-5	TRBJ1-1	.
TGTGCCAGTAGTACCCCAGATCGAGCAGGGGGCTATGGCTACACCTTC	CASSTPDRAGGYGYTF	TRBD1	TRBV19	TRBJ1-2	.